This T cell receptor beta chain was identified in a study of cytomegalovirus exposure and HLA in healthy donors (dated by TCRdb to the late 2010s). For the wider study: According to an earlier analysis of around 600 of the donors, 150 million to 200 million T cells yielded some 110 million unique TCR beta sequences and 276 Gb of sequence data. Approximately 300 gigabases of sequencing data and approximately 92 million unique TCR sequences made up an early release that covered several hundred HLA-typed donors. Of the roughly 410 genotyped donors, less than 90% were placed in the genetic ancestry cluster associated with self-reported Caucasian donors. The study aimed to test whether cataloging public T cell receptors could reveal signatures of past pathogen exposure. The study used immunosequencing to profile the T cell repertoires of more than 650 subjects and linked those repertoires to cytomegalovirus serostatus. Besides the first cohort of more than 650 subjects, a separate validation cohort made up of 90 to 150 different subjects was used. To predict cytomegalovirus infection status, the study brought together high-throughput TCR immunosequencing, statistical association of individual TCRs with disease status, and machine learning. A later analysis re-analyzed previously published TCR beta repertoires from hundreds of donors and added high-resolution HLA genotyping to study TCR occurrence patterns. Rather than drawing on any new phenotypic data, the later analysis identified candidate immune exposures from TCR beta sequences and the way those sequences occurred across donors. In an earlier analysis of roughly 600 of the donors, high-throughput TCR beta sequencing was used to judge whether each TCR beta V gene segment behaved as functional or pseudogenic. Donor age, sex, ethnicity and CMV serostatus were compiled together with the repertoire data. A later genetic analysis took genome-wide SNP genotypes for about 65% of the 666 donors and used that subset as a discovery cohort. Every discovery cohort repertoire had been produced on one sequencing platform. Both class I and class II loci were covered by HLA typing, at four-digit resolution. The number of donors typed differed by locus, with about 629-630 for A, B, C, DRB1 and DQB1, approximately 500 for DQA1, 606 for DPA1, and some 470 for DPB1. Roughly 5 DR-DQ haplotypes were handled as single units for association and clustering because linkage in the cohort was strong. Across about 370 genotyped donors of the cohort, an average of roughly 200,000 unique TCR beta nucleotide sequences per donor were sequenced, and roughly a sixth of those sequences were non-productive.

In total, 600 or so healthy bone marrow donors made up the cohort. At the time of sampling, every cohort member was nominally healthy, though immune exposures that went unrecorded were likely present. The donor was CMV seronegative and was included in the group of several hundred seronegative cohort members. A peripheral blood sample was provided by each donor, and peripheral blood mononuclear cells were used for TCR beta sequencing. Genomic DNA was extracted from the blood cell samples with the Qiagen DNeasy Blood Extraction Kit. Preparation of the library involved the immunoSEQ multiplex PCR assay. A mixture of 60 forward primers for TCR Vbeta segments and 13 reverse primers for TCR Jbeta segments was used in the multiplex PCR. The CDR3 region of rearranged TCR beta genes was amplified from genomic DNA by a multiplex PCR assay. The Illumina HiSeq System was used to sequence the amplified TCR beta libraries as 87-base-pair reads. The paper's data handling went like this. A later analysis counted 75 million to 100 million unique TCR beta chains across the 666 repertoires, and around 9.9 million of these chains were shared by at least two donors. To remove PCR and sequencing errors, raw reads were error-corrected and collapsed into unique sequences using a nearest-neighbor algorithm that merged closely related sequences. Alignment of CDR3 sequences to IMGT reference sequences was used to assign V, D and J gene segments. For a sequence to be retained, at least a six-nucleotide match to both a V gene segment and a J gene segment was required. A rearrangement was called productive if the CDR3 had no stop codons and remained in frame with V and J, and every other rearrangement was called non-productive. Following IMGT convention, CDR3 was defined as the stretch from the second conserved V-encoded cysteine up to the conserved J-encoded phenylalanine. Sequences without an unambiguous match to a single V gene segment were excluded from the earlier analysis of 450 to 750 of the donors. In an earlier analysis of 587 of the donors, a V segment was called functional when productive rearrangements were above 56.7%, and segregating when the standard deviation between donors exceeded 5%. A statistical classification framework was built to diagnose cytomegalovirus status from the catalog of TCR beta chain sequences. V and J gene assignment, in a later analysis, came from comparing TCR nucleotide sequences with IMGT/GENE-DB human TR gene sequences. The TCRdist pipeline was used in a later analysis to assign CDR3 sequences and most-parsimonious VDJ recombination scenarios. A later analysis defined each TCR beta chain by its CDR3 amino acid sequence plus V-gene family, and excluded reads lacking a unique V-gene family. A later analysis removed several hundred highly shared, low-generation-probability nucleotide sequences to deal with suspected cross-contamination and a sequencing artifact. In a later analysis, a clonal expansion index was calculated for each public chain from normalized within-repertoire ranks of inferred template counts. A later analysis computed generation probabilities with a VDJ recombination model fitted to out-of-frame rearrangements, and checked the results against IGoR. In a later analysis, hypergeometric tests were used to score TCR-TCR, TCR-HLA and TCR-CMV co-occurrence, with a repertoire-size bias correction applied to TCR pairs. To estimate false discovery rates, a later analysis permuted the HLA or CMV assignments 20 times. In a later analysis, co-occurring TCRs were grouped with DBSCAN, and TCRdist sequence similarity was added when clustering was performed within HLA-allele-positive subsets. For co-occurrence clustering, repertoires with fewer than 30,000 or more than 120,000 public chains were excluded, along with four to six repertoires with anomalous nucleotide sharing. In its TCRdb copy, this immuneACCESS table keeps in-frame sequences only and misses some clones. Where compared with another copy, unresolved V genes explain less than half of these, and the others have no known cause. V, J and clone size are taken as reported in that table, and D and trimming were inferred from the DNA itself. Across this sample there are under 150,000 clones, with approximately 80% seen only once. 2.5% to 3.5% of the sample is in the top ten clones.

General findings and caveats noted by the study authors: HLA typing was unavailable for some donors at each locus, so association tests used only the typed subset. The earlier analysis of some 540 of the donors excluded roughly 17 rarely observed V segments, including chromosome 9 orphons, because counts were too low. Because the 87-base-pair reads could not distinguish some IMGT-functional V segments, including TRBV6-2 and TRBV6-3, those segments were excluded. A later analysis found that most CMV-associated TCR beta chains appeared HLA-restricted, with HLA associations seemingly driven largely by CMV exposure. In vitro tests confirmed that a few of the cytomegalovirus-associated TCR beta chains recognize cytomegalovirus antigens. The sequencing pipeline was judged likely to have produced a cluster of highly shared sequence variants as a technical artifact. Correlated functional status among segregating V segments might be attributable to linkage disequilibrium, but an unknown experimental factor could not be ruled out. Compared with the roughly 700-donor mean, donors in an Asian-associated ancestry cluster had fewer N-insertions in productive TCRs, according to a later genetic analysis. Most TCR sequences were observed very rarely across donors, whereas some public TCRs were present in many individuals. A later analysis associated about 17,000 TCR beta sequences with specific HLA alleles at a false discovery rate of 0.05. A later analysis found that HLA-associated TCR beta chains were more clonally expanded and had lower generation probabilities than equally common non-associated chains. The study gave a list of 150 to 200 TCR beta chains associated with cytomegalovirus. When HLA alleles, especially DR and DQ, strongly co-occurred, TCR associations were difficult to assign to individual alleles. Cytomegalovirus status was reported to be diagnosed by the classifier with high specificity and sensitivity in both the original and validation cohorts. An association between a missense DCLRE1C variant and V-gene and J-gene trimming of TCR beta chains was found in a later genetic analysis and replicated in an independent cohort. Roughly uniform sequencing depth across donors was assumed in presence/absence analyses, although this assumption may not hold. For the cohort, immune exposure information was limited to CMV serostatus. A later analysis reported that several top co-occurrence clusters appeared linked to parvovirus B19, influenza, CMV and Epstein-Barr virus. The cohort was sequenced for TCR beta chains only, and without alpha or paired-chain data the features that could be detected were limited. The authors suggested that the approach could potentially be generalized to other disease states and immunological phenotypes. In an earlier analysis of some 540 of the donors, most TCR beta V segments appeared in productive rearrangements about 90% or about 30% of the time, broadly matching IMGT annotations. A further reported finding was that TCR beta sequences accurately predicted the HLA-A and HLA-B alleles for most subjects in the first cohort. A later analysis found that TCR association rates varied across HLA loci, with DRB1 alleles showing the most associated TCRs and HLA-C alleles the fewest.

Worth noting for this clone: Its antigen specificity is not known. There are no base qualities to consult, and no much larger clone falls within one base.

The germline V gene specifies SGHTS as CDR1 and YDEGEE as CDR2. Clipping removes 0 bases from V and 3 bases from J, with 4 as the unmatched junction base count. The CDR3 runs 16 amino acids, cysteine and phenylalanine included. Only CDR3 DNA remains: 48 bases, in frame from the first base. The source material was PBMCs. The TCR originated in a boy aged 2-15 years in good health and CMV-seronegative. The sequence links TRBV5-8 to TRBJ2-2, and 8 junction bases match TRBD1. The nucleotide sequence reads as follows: TGTGCCAGCAGCTTGGTACAGGGGGTAGACACCGGGGAGCTGTTTTTT. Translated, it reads CASSLVQGVDTGELFF.